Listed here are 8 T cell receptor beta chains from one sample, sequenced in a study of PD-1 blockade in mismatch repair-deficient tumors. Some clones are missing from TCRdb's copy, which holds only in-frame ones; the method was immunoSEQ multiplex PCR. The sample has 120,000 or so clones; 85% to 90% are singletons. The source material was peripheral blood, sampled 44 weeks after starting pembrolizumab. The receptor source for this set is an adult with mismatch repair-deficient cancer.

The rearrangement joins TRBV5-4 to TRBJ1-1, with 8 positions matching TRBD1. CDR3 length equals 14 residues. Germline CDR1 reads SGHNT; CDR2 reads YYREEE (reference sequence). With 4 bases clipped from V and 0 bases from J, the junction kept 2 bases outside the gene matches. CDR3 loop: CASSPRGLNTEAFF. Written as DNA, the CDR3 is TGTGCCAGCAGCCCCAGGGGGCTGAACACTGAAGCTTTCTTT.

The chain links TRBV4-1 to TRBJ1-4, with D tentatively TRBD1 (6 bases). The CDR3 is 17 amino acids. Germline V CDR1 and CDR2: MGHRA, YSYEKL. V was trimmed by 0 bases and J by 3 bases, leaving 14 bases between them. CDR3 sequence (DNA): TGCGCCAGCAGCCAAGATGAAGGGGGTGCACCTAATGAAAAACTGTTTTTT. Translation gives CASSQDEGGAPNEKLFF.

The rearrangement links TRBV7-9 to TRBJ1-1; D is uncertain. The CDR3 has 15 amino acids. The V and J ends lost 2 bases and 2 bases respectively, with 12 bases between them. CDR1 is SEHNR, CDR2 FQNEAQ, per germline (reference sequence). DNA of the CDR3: TGTGCCAGCAGCTTACAGGCTGAGGTAAACACTGAAGCTTTCTTT. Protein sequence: CASSLQAEVNTEAFF.

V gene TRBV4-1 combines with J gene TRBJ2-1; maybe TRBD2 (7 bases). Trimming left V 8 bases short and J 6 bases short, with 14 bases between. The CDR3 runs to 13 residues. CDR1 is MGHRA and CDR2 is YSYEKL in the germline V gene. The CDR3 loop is CASRERGGNEQFF. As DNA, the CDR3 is TGCGCCAGCCGGGAGAGGGGGGGCAATGAGCAGTTCTTC.

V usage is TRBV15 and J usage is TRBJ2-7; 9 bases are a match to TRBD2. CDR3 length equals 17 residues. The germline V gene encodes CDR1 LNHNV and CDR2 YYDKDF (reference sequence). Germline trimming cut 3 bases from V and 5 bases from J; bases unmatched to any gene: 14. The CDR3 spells CATSSIKSGLAIDEQYF. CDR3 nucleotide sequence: TGTGCCACCAGCAGCATCAAATCGGGACTAGCAATTGACGAGCAGTACTTC.

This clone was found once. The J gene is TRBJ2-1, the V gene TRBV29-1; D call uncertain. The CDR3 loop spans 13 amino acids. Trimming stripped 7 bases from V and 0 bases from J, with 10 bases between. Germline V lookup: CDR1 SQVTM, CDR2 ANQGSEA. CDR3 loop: CSGVGGSYNEQFF. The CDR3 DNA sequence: TGCAGCGGGGTCGGCGGCTCCTACAATGAGCAGTTCTTC.

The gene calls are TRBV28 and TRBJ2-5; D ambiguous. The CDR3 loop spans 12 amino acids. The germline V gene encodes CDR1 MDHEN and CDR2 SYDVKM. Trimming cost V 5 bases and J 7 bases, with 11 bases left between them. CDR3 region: CASSMEAGTQYF. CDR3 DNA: TGTGCCAGCAGTATGGAAGCAGGGACCCAGTACTTC.

Here the CDR3 DNA reads TGTGCCAGCAGTACCGGACAGGGCTACGAGCAGTACTTC. This gives the protein CASSTGQGYEQYF. V gene TRBV27 combines with J gene TRBJ2-7; 8 nucleotides agree with TRBD1. The J segment lost 3 bases and the V segment lost 5 bases, leaving 3 bases of the junction unmatched. Per germline, CDR1 MNHEY and CDR2 SMNVEV (reference sequence). The CDR3 has 13 amino acids.